These 19 T cell receptor beta chains originate from one sample sequenced in a study of cytomegalovirus exposure and HLA in healthy donors. It was with 60 Vbeta and 13 Jbeta primers that the PCR ran. Profiled with immunoSEQ multiplex PCR; TCRdb holds only in-frame clones, not every one. The sample has about 160,000 clones, roughly 75% seen once; the top ten hold approximately 2.3%. Sequenced: PBMCs. These receptors were obtained from a female donor in good health and CMV-seronegative.

The chain is built from TRBV18 and TRBJ2-7; 7 bases agree with TRBD1. The CDR3 is made up of 13 amino acids. Trimming at V came to 6 bases and at J to 5 bases, leaving 7 bases not matched to a gene. Per the germline V gene, CDR1 is KGHSH and CDR2 is LQKENI. The CDR3 nucleotides read TGTGCCAGCTCGTCAACAGGGGTCGACGAGCAGTACTTC. It yields the protein CASSSTGVDEQYF.

The chain employs TRBV11-2 and TRBJ1-1; TRBD1 is a possible D gene (6 bases). V was cut by 4 bases and J by 3 bases, with 12 bases left in between. Germline CDR1 and CDR2: SGHAT and FQNNGV. The CDR3 is 14 amino acids. The CDR3 nucleotides are TGTGCCAGCAGCTGGGGGGGCGCGGACACTGAAGCTTTCTTT. Translating gives CASSWGGADTEAFF.

The chain employs TRBV6-6 and TRBJ1-2, with 7 bases lining up with TRBD1. V lost 6 bases, J lost 2 bases, and 9 bases stayed unmatched. The CDR3 runs to 15 residues. The germline V gene has CDR1 MNHNY and CDR2 SVGAGI (reference sequence). The CDR3 here is CASSNNGQANYGYTF. For the CDR3, the DNA is TGTGCCAGCAGCAATAACGGACAGGCAAACTATGGCTACACCTTC.

This clone was detected only once. The chain carries TRBV5-1 and TRBJ2-1; 10 nucleotides line up with TRBD2. Trimming took 0 bases from V and 8 from J; bases not matched to a gene: 5. This CDR3 is 15 amino acids long. Looked up from germline, CDR1 is SGHRS and CDR2 is YFSETQ. For the CDR3, the DNA is TGCGCCAGCAGCTTGGCCCTAGCGGGAGCGGATGAGCAGTTCTTC. Translated, it gives CASSLALAGADEQFF.

This chain joins TRBV5-1 and TRBJ1-2; possibly TRBD1 for D (5 bases). Looked up from germline, CDR1 is SGHRS and CDR2 is YFSETQ. V lost 2 bases to trimming and J lost 6 bases, with 8 bases between them. The CDR3 loop spans 12 amino acids. CDR3 DNA sequence: TGCGCCAGCAGCTTCCAGGGCGATGGCTACACCTTC. It specifies CASSFQGDGYTF.

The V and J genes are TRBV4-3 and TRBJ1-2; 10 positions agree with TRBD1. Trimming cost V 2 bases and J 11 bases; bases outside gene matches: 11. Germline loops: CDR1 LGHNA, CDR2 YSLEER. The CDR3 runs to 15 residues. The CDR3 is CASSQSSGTGVVYTF. The DNA for the CDR3 is TGCGCCAGCAGCCAATCTTCCGGGACAGGGGTTGTTTACACCTTC.

The chain has TRBV9 and TRBJ1-2; D might be TRBD1 (6 bases). Germline V gene data show CDR1 as SGDLS and CDR2 as YYNGEE. This CDR3 has 15 amino acids. Trimming removed 3 bases from V and 7 bases from J, with 19 bases in between. The CDR3 coding sequence is TGTGCCAGCAGCGACCCAGGCAGGGGAAGTGGTGGCTACACCTTC. This translates into CASSDPGRGSGGYTF.

This sequence joins TRBV4-1 and TRBJ1-2; TRBD1 agrees at 9 bases. CDR3 length equals 17 residues. CDR1 and CDR2 (germline): MGHRA, YSYEKL. After removal of 1 base from V and 8 bases from J, the junction contained 14 bases not matched to a gene. The DNA of the CDR3 is TGCGCCAGCAGCCAAGGCCCCCTGGGACAGGGAAGGCGCGGCTACACCTTC. Amino acids: CASSQGPLGQGRRGYTF.

V gene TRBV19 combines with J gene TRBJ2-2; 10 nucleotides match TRBD2. The CDR3 runs to 15 residues. V was pared by 7 bases and J by 6 bases, with 8 bases of the junction left unmatched. Looked up from germline, CDR1 is LNHDA and CDR2 is SQIVND (reference sequence). CDR3 residues: CASTGAGGPPGELFF. The CDR3 coding sequence is TGTGCCAGTACCGGAGCGGGAGGGCCCCCCGGGGAGCTGTTTTTT.

This chain links TRBV7-2 with TRBJ1-1; TRBD1 aligns across 8 bases. The CDR3 length is 15 residues. The germline V gene encodes CDR1 SGHTA and CDR2 FQGNSA. V trimming: 4 bases; J trimming: 5 bases; junction bases outside the gene matches: 9. CDR3 sequence: CASSSPDRGETEAFF. CDR3 DNA sequence: TGTGCCAGCAGCTCTCCCGACAGGGGAGAAACTGAAGCTTTCTTT.

This CDR3 is CASSLGTPGPYNEQFF. CDR3 nucleotide sequence: TGTGCCAGCAGCCTCGGGACTCCGGGACCGTACAATGAGCAGTTCTTC. The chain joins TRBV5-6 to TRBJ2-1; D is perhaps TRBD2 (6 bases). The germline CDR1 and CDR2 sequences are SGHDT and YYEEEE. The CDR3 is made up of 16 amino acids. Trimming cost V 4 bases and J 4 bases, with 18 bases left between them.

This clone has more than one count but fewer than ten. CDR3 residues: CASRTSRRKLFF. Written as DNA, the CDR3 is TGTGCCTCCAGGACTAGCCGGCGGAAGCTGTTTTTT. The chain uses TRBV30 and TRBJ2-2, with 8 bases that match TRBD2. This CDR3 is 12 amino acids long. Germline CDR1 reads GTSNPN; CDR2 reads SVGIG (reference sequence). V shed 7 bases and J 12 bases; nucleotides not matched to a gene: 10.

The chain links TRBV7-6 to TRBJ2-2, with D perhaps matching TRBD2 (5 bases). Germline-derived CDR1 and CDR2 are SGHVS and FNYEAQ. CDR3 length: 15 amino acids. The ends were cut back, 2 bases at V and 6 bases at J, with 13 bases in the middle. CDR3 amino acids: CASSLRLASSGELFF. Written as DNA, the CDR3 is TGTGCCAGCAGCTTAAGGCTAGCCTCTTCCGGGGAGCTGTTTTTT.

The chain employs TRBV4-3 and TRBJ2-1, with TRBD1 identical over 11 bases. The junction had 2 bases not matched to a gene; V was cut back by 5 bases and J by 2 bases. Per the germline V gene, CDR1 is LGHNA and CDR2 is YSLEER. The CDR3 contains 15 residues. The CDR3 nucleotides are TGCGCCAGCAGCATGGGACAGGGGGCCTACAATGAGCAGTTCTTC. Translation: CASSMGQGAYNEQFF.

The gene calls are TRBV6-5 and TRBJ2-7; perhaps TRBD1 as D (6 bases). With 4 bases removed from V and 3 bases from J, the gap between germline ends came to 16 bases. Germline V gene sequence: CDR1 MNHEY, CDR2 SVGAGI. The CDR3 is 15 residues long. CDR3 sequence (DNA): TGTGCCAGCAGTTCGCCCCGGACAGACGTCTACGAGCAGTACTTC. Translated: CASSSPRTDVYEQYF.

The chain recombines TRBV13 with TRBJ2-1; TRBD2 agrees at 8 bases. Germline V gives CDR1 PRHDT, CDR2 FYEKMQ (reference sequence). This CDR3 contains 13 residues. Unmatched junction bases numbered 2, after V lost 0 bases and J lost 10 bases. CDR3 DNA sequence: TGTGCCAGCAGCTTAGGCGGGGGGGGCGAGCAGTTCTTC. This translates into CASSLGGGGEQFF. Using reference TRBV13 and TRBJ2-1 for the parts outside the CDR3, the full variable domain is AAGVIQSPRHLIKEKRETATLKCYPIPRHDTVYWYQQGPGQDPQFLISFYEKMQSDKGSIPDRFSAQQFSDYHSELNMSSLELGDSALYFCASSLGGGGEQFFGPGTRLTVL.

The chain uses TRBV7-9 and TRBJ2-1, with D unclear. Trimming removed 5 bases from V and 2 bases from J, with 10 bases in between. The CDR3 loop spans 14 amino acids. CDR1 is SEHNR and CDR2 is FQNEAQ in the germline V gene (reference sequence). Written as DNA, the CDR3 is TGTGCCAGCAGCAGAACAGAGACCTACAATGAGCAGTTCTTC. Amino acid sequence: CASSRTETYNEQFF. Together with reference TRBV7-9 and TRBJ2-1, the CDR3 gives the full variable domain: DTGVSQNPRHKITKRGQNVTFRCDPISEHNRLYWYRQTLGQGPEFLTYFQNEAQLEKSRLLSDRFSAERPKGSFSTLEIQRTEQGDSAMYLCASSRTETYNEQFFGPGTRLTVL.

V gene TRBV4-1 combines with J gene TRBJ1-6, with D uncertain. The CDR3 has 15 amino acids. Germline CDR1 and CDR2: MGHRA and YSYEKL. V was cut by 1 base and J by 9 bases, with 13 bases left in between. The CDR3 protein is CASSQVGAPSSPLHF. The DNA for the CDR3 is TGCGCCAGCAGCCAAGTCGGAGCCCCGAGTTCACCCCTCCACTTT.

Notes on this clone: Other nucleotide sequences from this sample produce the same CDR3. The gene calls are TRBV18 and TRBJ1-1; D may be TRBD1 (5 bases). Germline V CDR1 and CDR2: KGHSH, LQKENI. This CDR3 comprises 14 residues. V was cut by 2 bases and J by 4 bases, with 11 bases left in between. This CDR3 reads CASSPRGGGTEAFF. The CDR3 bases are TGTGCCAGCTCACCAAGGGGCGGGGGCACTGAAGCTTTCTTT.